The rows below give T cell receptor beta chains drawn from one sample of a study of shared clonotypes between healthy human individuals. Sequencing was performed with immunoSEQ multiplex PCR; in TCRdb, only in-frame clones are kept and a portion is missing. This table has about 2.4 million clones, roughly 93% appearing once. What was sequenced was naive CD4+ T cells from PBMCs. These receptors all come from a man between 18 and 29 years old in good health. Some clones in this sample may be carry-over from other donors' samples. Each CDR3 is given without its conserved first and last residue. D genes are given only for firm matches.

D: TRBD1; V: TRBV7-9; J: TRBJ2-7; CDR3: ASSPFGTGGAYEQY
D: -; V: TRBV9; J: TRBJ2-1; CDR3: ASSADGATYNEQF
D: TRBD1; V: TRBV4-1; J: TRBJ1-2; CDR3: ASSQLQGGVYGYT
D: TRBD1; V: TRBV11-2; J: TRBJ2-1; CDR3: ASSSLLGQSYNEQF
D: -; V: TRBV5-1; J: TRBJ2-6; CDR3: ASSIAAGLSGANVLT
D: -; V: TRBV6-5; J: TRBJ2-7; CDR3: ASSPWTSAYEQY
D: -; V: TRBV5-1; J: TRBJ2-1; CDR3: ASSLSPSVNEQF
D: -; V: TRBV11-2; J: TRBJ2-3; CDR3: ASSRLGLRADTQY
D: -; V: TRBV6-1; J: TRBJ1-3; CDR3: ASRDQRGSGNTIY
D: -; V: TRBV18; J: TRBJ2-6; CDR3: ASSPVEGGANVLT
D: -; V: TRBV28; J: TRBJ1-3; CDR3: ASQRGYAGNTIY
D: TRBD2; V: TRBV5-1; J: TRBJ2-3; CDR3: ASSSPTSGRVGDTQY
D: -; V: TRBV11-2; J: TRBJ2-1; CDR3: ASSLGGTQYNEQF
D: -; V: TRBV6-5; J: TRBJ1-1; CDR3: ASSYWTGTEAF
D: -; V: TRBV6-5; J: TRBJ2-5; CDR3: ASSFQGKKGETQY
D: -; V: TRBV6-1; J: TRBJ2-5; CDR3: ASSEGTLSLGTQY
D: -; V: TRBV4-3; J: TRBJ2-7; CDR3: ASSTGLIYEQY
D: TRBD1; V: TRBV7-3; J: TRBJ2-3; CDR3: ASSLSSGGWDTQY
D: -; V: TRBV20-1; J: TRBJ2-7; CDR3: SASEAYEQY
D: -; V: TRBV30; J: TRBJ1-1; CDR3: AETRGNTEAF
D: -; V: TRBV28; J: TRBJ1-5; CDR3: ASTGQLNQPQH
D: -; V: TRBV29-1; J: TRBJ2-1; CDR3: SVRGEAASYNEQF
D: TRBD1; V: TRBV5-8; J: TRBJ2-2; CDR3: ASSLTGTGGYYAGELF
D: TRBD1; V: TRBV5-4; J: TRBJ2-5; CDR3: ASSSLRDRGVRETQY
D: TRBD1; V: TRBV11-2; J: TRBJ1-4; CDR3: ASSLGGTANEKLF
D: -; V: TRBV5-1; J: TRBJ1-2; CDR3: ASSLGAGTPYGYT
D: -; V: TRBV27; J: TRBJ2-2; CDR3: ASSFRGRSGTGELF
D: -; V: TRBV19; J: TRBJ1-1; CDR3: ASRPQGNTEAF
D: TRBD2; V: TRBV5-1; J: TRBJ2-7; CDR3: ASSPGLAGDYEQY
D: -; V: TRBV7-9; J: TRBJ1-1; CDR3: ASSSGGGNTEAF
D: TRBD1; V: TRBV11-2; J: TRBJ1-1; CDR3: ASSPRTGKDTEAF
D: -; V: TRBV28; J: TRBJ1-2; CDR3: ASSPSLRYGYT
D: TRBD1; V: TRBV2; J: TRBJ2-3; CDR3: ASSDPRGTGADTQY
D: -; V: TRBV2; J: TRBJ1-5; CDR3: ASSDLRRYSNQPQH
D: -; V: TRBV5-1; J: TRBJ1-1; CDR3: ASSLASPNTEAF
D: -; V: TRBV29-1; J: TRBJ2-5; CDR3: SVFQGETQY
D: -; V: TRBV7-9; J: TRBJ2-1; CDR3: ASSFRTPLQGEQF
D: TRBD1; V: TRBV27; J: TRBJ1-4; CDR3: ASSYWTGRNEKLF
D: TRBD1; V: TRBV6-1; J: TRBJ1-5; CDR3: ASSARQGGGQPQH
D: -; V: TRBV5-1; J: TRBJ2-7; CDR3: ASSLEEGPYEQY
D: TRBD1; V: TRBV11-2; J: -; CDR3: ASSWGQDYEQY
D: -; V: TRBV27; J: TRBJ2-7; CDR3: ASSLHRGPSYEQY
D: -; V: TRBV5-1; J: TRBJ2-7; CDR3: ASSHNYEQY
D: -; V: TRBV11-2; J: TRBJ2-1; CDR3: ASSRSEASYNEQF
D: TRBD2; V: TRBV19; J: TRBJ2-5; CDR3: ASSIRLAGVQETQY
D: TRBD2; V: TRBV12-5; J: TRBJ2-3; CDR3: ASGLSGGDTQY
D: TRBD1; V: TRBV28; J: TRBJ1-4; CDR3: ASSLRRQGVEKLF
D: TRBD1; V: TRBV5-1; J: TRBJ2-7; CDR3: ASSLAAGGIYEQY
D: TRBD2; V: TRBV7-2; J: TRBJ2-7; CDR3: ASSPRLAGESSEQY
D: TRBD1; V: TRBV6-6; J: TRBJ1-1; CDR3: ASIRATQGFTEAF
D: TRBD2; V: TRBV18; J: TRBJ2-1; CDR3: ASSPTSGINNEQF
D: -; V: TRBV21-1; J: TRBJ2-7; CDR3: ASSKCTKSSYEQY
D: TRBD2; V: TRBV7-6; J: TRBJ2-5; CDR3: ASSSLRASGGKVETQY
D: -; V: TRBV6-6; J: TRBJ1-4; CDR3: ASSYRGANEKLF
D: -; V: TRBV2; J: TRBJ2-5; CDR3: ASLRGGTQETQY